Reported below is one T cell receptor (beta chain). Its specificity is unknown. PCR primers comprised 60 Vbeta and 13 Jbeta primers. In the study's own analysis: Counted up in a later analysis, unique TCR beta chains came to 60 million to 95 million, with around 10 million shared. Sequencing was performed with immunoSEQ multiplex PCR; in TCRdb, only in-frame clones are kept and a portion is missing. V and J calls and clone size are given by that table; D and trimming were obtained from the DNA. Seen here are 200,000 to 250,000 clones, 60% to 80% observed once, and the top ten hold 3% to 4.5%. Germline V CDR1 and CDR2: MNHEY, SVGAGI. V lost 6 bases to trimming and J lost 6 bases, with 9 bases between them. The CDR3 has 12 amino acids. The entry originates in a study of cytomegalovirus exposure and HLA in healthy donors. Study-wide findings and caveats: Earlier findings revealed that most TCR beta V segments proved productive either about 87% or about 30% of the time.

The V call is TRBV6-5, the J call TRBJ1-5; D is ambiguous. The TCR sequence derives from a male donor in good health and CMV-seronegative. Material: PBMCs. The CDR3 spells CASRSFLQPQHF. The CDR3, as DNA: TGTGCCAGCAGGTCTTTCCTTCAGCCCCAGCATTTT.